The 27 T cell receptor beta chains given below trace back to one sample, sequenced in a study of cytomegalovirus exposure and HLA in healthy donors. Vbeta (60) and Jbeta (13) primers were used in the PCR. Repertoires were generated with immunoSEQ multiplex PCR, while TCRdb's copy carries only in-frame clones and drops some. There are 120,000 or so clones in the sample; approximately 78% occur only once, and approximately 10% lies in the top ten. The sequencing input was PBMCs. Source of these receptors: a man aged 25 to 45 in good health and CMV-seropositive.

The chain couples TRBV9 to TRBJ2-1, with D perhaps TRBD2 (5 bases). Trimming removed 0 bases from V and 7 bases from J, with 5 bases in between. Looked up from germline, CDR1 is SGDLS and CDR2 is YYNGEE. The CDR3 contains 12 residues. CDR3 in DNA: TGTGCCAGCAGCGTAGCGGGGAATGAGCAGTTCTTC. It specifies CASSVAGNEQFF.

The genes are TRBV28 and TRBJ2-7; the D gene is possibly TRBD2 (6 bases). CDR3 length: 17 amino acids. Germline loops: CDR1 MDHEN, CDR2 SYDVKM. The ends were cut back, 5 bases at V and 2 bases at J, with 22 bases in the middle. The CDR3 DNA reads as TGTGCCAGCAGTGGTCGACTTGGTAGCGGAGGGGCCTACGAGCAGTACTTC. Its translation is CASSGRLGSGGAYEQYF.

The CDR3 nucleotides read TGTGCCTGGGGACAGGAGTACACTGAAGCTTTCTTT. Its protein product is CAWGQEYTEAFF. This chain links TRBV30 with TRBJ1-1; 7 nucleotides match TRBD1. CDR3 length equals 12 residues. With 5 bases clipped from V and 3 bases from J, the junction kept 3 bases outside the gene matches. The germline V gene encodes CDR1 GTSNPN and CDR2 SVGIG (reference sequence).

The CDR3 loop is CASSQGTTYEQYF. The CDR3 bases are TGTGCCAGCAGCCAAGGGACAACTTACGAGCAGTACTTC. The chain uses TRBV4-2 and TRBJ2-7, with a tentative D call TRBD1 (5 bases). CDR3 length equals 13 residues. V shed 1 base and J shed 4 bases, with 8 bases lying between them. Germline values: CDR1 LGHNA, CDR2 YNFKEQ.

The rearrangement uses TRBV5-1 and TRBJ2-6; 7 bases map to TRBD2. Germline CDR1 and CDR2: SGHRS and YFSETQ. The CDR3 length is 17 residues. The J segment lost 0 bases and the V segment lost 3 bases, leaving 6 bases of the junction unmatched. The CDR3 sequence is CASSSPGGSSGANVLTF. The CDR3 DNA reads TGCGCCAGCAGCTCCCCCGGGGGGTCCTCTGGGGCCAACGTCCTGACTTTC.

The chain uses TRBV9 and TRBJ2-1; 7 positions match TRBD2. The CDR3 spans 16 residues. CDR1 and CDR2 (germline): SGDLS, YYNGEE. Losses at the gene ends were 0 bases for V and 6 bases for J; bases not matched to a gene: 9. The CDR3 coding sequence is TGTGCCAGCAGCGTAGAAACCCCAGCGGGGCCCAATGAGCAGTTCTTC. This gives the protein CASSVETPAGPNEQFF.

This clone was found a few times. This CDR3 reads CASSSLTNVEKLFF. In nucleotides, the CDR3 is TGTGCCAGCAGTTCACTGACAAATGTGGAAAAACTGTTTTTT. V usage is TRBV27 and J usage is TRBJ1-4; D is unclear. CDR3 length equals 14 residues. V was shortened by 4 bases and J by 8 bases, with 14 bases between the two germline ends. Per germline, CDR1 MNHEY and CDR2 SMNVEV (reference sequence).

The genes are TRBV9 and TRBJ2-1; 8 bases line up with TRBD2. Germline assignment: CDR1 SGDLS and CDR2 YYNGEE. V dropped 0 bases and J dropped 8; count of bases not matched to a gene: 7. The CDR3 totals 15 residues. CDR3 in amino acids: CASSVEAGGSDEQFF. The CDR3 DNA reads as TGTGCCAGCAGCGTAGAGGCGGGAGGATCGGATGAGCAGTTCTTC.

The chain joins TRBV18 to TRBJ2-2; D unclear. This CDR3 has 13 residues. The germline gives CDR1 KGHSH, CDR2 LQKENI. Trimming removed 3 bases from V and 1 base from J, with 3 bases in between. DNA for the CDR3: TGTGCCAGCTCACCCTTGAACACCGGGGAGCTGTTTTTT. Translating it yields CASSPLNTGELFF.

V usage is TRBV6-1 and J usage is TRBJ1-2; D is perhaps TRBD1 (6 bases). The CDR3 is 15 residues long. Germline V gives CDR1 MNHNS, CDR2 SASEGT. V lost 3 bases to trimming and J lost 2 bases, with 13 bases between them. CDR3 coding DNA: TGTGCCAGCAGTGAGTACGCCGGGACAAACTATGGCTACACCTTC. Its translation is CASSEYAGTNYGYTF.

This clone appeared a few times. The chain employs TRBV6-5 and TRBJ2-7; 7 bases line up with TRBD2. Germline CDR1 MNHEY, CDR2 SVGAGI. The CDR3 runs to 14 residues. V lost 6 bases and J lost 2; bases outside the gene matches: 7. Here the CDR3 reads CASSSSGGPYEQYF. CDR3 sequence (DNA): TGTGCCAGCAGCTCTAGCGGAGGACCCTACGAGCAGTACTTC.

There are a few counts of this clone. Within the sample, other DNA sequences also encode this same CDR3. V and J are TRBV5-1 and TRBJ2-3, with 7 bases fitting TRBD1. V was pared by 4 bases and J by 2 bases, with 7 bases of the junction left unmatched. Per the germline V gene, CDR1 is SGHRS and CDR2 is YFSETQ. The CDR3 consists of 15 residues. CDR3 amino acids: CASSLEGQHTDTQYF. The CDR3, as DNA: TGCGCCAGCAGCCTCGAGGGACAGCACACAGATACGCAGTATTTT.

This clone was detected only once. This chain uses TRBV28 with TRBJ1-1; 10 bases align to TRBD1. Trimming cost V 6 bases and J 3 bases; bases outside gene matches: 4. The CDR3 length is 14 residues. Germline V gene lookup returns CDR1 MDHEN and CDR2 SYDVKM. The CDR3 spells CASSTGQGDTEAFF. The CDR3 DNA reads TGTGCCAGCAGCACAGGACAGGGGGACACTGAAGCTTTCTTT.

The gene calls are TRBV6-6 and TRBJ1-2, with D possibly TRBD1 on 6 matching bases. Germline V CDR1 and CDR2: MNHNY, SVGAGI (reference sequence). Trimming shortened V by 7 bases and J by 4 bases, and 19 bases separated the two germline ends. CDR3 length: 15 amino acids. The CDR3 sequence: CASNLLSGGGYGYTF. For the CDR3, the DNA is TGTGCCAGCAACCTCCTCTCGGGGGGCGGCTATGGCTACACCTTC.

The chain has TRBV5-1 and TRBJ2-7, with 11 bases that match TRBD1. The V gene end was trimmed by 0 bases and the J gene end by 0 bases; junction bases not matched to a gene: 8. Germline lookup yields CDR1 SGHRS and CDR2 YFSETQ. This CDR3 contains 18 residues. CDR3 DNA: TGCGCCAGCAGCTTGGCCGGGACAGGGGGTCCAAGCTCCTACGAGCAGTACTTC. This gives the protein CASSLAGTGGPSSYEQYF.

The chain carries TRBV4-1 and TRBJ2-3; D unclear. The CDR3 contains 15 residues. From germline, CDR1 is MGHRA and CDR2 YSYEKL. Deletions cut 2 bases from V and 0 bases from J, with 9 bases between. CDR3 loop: CASSQLAGSTDTQYF. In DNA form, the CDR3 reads TGCGCCAGCAGCCAATTGGCTGGTAGCACAGATACGCAGTATTTT.

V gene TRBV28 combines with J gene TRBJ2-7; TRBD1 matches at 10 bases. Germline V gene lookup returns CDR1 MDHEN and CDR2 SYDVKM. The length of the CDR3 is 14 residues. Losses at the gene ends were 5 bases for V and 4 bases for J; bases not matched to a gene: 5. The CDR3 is CASSIPGQGYEQYF. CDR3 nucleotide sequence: TGTGCCAGCAGTATCCCGGGACAGGGGTACGAGCAGTACTTC.

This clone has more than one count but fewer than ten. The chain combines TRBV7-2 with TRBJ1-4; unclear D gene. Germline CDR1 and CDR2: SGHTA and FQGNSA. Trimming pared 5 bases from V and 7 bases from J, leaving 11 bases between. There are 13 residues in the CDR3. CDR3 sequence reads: CASSPRQAEKLFF. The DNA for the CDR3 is TGTGCCAGCAGCCCCCGACAAGCTGAAAAACTGTTTTTT.

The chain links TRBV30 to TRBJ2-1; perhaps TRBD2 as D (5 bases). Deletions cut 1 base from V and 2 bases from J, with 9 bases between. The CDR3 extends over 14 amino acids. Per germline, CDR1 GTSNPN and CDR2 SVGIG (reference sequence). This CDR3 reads CAWSGGSAYNEQFF. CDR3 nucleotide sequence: TGTGCCTGGAGTGGGGGTAGCGCCTACAATGAGCAGTTCTTC.

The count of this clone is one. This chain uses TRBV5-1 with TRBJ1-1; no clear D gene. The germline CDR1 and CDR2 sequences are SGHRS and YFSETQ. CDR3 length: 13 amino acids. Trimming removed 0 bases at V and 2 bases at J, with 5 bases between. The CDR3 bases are TGCGCCAGCAGCTTGGCCACAAACACTGAAGCTTTCTTT. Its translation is CASSLATNTEAFF. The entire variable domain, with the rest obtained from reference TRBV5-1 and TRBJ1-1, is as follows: KAGVTQTPRYLIKTRGQQVTLSCSPISGHRSVSWYQQTPGQGLQFLFEYFSETQRNKGNFPGRFSGRQFSNSRSEMNVSTLELGDSALYLCASSLATNTEAFFGQGTRLTVV.

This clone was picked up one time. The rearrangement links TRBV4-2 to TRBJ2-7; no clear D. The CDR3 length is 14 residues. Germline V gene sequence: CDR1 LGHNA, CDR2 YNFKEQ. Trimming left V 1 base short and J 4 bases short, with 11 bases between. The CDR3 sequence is CASSQGSPHYEQYF. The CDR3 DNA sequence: TGTGCCAGCAGCCAAGGGAGCCCCCATTACGAGCAGTACTTC.

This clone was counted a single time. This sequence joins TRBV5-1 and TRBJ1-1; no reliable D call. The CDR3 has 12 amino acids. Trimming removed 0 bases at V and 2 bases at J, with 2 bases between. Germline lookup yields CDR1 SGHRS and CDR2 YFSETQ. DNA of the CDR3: TGCGCCAGCAGCTTGGCTAACACTGAAGCTTTCTTT. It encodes CASSLANTEAFF.

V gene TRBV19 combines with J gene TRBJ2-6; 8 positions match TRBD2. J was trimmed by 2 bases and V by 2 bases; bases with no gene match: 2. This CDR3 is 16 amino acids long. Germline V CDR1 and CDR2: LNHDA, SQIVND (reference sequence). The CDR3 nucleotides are TGTGCCAGTAGTATAACGGGAGGGACTGGGGCCAACGTCCTGACTTTC. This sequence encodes CASSITGGTGANVLTF.

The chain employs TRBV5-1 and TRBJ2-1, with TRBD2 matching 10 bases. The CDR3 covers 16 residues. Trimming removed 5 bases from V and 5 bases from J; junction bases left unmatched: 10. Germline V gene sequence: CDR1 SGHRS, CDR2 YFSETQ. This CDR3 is CASSSLGLAGDNEQFF. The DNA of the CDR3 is TGCGCCAGCAGTTCCCTCGGGCTAGCGGGAGACAATGAGCAGTTCTTC.

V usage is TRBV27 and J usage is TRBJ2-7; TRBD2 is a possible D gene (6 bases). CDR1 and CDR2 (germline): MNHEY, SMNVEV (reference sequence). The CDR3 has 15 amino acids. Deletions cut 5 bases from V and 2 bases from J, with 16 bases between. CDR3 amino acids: CASSSSGDATYEQYF. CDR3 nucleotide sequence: TGTGCCAGCAGTAGTTCGGGGGACGCCACCTACGAGCAGTACTTC.

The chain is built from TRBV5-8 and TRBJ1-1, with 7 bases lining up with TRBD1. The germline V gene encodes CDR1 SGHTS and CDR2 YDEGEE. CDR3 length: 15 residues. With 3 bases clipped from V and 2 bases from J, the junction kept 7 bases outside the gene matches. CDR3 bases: TGTGCCAGCAGCTCCGGACAGGATTTAAACACTGAAGCTTTCTTT. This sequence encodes CASSSGQDLNTEAFF.

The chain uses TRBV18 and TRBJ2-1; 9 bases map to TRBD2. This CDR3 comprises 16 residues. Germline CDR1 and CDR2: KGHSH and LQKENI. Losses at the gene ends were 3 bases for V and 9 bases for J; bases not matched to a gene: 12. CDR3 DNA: TGTGCCAGCTCACCCAGGGCTAGCGGGGTCCGGGGTGAGCAGTTCTTC. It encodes CASSPRASGVRGEQFF.